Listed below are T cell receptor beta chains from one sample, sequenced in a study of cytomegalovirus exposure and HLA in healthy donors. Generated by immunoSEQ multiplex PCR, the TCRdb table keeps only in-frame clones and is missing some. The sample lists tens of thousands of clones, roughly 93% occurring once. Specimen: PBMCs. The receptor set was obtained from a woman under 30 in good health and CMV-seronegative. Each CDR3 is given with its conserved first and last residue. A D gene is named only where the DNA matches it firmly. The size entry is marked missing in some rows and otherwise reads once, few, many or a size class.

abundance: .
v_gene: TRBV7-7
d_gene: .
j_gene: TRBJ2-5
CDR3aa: CASSPTPQETQYF
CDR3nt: TGTGCCAGCAGCCCAACTCCCCAAGAGACCCAGTACTTC

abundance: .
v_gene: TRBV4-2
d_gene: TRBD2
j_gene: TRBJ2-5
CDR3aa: CASSQDGLAGGPQETQYF
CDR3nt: TGTGCCAGCAGCCAAGATGGACTAGCGGGAGGGCCCCAAGAGACCCAGTACTTC

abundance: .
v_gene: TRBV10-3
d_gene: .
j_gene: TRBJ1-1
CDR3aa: CAISPPGNNEAFF
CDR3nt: TGTGCCATCAGCCCCCCCGGGAACAATGAAGCTTTCTTT

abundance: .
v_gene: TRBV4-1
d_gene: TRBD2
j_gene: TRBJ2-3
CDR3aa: CASSQAGTSRNTQYF
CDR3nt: TGCGCCAGCAGCCAAGCCGGGACTAGCAGAAATACGCAGTATTTT

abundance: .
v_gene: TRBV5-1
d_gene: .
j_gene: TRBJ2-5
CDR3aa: CASTRLGRNQETQYF
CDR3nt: TGCGCCAGCACCCGTCTGGGCAGAAACCAAGAGACCCAGTACTTC

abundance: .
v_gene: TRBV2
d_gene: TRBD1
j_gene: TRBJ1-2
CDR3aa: CASSEGQGIYGYTF
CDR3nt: TGTGCCAGCAGTGAGGGACAGGGGATCTATGGCTACACCTTC

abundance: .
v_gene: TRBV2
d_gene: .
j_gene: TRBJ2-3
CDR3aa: CASSSMSYTDTQYF
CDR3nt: TGTGCCAGCAGTTCAATGAGTTACACAGATACGCAGTATTTT

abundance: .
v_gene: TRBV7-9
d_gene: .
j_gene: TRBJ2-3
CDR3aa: CASSLLTDTQYF
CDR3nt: TGTGCCAGCAGCCTCTTGACAGATACGCAGTATTTT

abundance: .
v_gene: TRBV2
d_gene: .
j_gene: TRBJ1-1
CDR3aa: CASSEEGVSTEAFF
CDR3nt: TGTGCCAGCAGTGAGGAGGGCGTGAGCACTGAAGCTTTCTTT

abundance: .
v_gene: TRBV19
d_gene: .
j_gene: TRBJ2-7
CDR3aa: CASSMSKSSYEQYF
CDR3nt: TGTGCCAGTAGTATGAGCAAGAGCTCCTACGAGCAGTACTTC

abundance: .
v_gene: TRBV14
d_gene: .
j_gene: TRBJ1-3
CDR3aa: CASSQRANTIYF
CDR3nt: TGTGCCAGCAGCCAGAGGGCCAACACCATATATTTT

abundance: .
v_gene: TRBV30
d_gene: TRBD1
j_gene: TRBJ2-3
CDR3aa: CAWGQGRPDTQYF
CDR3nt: TGTGCCTGGGGACAGGGCCGGCCAGATACGCAGTATTTT

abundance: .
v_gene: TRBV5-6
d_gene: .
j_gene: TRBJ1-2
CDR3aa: CASHDRDYGYTF
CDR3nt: TGTGCCAGTCACGACAGAGACTATGGCTACACCTTC

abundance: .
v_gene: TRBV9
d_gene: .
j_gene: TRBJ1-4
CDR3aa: CASSVEAGAAEKLFF
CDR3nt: TGTGCCAGCAGCGTAGAGGCAGGGGCCGCGGAAAAACTGTTTTTT

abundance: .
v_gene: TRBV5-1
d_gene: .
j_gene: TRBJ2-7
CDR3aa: CASSEYTGNEQYF
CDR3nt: TGCGCCAGCAGCGAATATACAGGGAACGAGCAGTACTTC

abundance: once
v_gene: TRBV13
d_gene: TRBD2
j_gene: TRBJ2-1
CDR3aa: CASSLGSGGTYNEQFF
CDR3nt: TGTGCCAGCAGCTTAGGTAGCGGGGGGACCTACAATGAGCAGTTCTTC

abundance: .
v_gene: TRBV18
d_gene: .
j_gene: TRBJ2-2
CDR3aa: CASSPPPFLNTGELFF
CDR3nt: TGTGCCAGCTCACCACCTCCGTTTCTTAACACCGGGGAGCTGTTTTTT

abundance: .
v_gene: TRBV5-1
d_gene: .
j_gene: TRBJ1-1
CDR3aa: CASTMGGQGGTEAFF
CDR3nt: TGCGCCAGCACGATGGGAGGGCAGGGAGGCACTGAAGCTTTCTTT

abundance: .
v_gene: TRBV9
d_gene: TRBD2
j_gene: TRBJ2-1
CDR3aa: CASSWEGHEQFF
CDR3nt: TGTGCCAGCAGCTGGGAGGGTCATGAGCAGTTCTTC

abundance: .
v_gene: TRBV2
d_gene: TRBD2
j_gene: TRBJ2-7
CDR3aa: CASWGGSSYEQYF
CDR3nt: TGTGCCAGCTGGGGGGGGAGCTCCTACGAGCAGTACTTC

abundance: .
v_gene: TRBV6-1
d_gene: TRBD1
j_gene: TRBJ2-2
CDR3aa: CASSEIVGTGIAGELFF
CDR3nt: TGTGCCAGCAGTGAAATAGTCGGGACAGGGATTGCCGGGGAGCTGTTTTTT

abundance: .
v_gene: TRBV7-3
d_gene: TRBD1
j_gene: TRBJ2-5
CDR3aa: CASSPSGQGGSGSETQYF
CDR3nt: TGTGCCAGCAGCCCCAGCGGACAGGGGGGTTCTGGCTCCGAGACCCAGTACTTC

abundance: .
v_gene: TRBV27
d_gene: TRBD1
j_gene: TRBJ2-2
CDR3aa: CASSFTGQGANTGELFF
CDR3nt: TGTGCCAGCAGTTTCACGGGACAGGGGGCGAACACCGGGGAGCTGTTTTTT

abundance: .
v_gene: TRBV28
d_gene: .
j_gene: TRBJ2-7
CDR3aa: CASSIIGIGAYEQYF
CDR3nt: TGTGCCAGCAGTATAATCGGAATTGGAGCCTACGAGCAGTACTTC

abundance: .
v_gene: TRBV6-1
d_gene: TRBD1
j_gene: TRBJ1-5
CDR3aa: CASKGFGQDNQPQHF
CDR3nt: TGTGCCAGCAAAGGGTTCGGACAGGACAATCAGCCCCAGCATTTT

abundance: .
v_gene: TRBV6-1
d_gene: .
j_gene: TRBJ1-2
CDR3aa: CATYGWGDYGYTF
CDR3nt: TGTGCCACCTATGGATGGGGCGACTATGGCTACACCTTC

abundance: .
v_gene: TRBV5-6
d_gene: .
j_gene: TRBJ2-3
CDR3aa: CASSLKTGGRTDTQYF
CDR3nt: TGTGCCAGCAGCTTGAAAACCGGCGGTCGAACAGATACGCAGTATTTT

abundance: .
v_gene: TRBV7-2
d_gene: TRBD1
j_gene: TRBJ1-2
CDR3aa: CASSPSDRGRGYGYTF
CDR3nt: TGTGCCAGCAGCCCCTCGGACAGGGGGCGCGGCTATGGCTACACCTTC

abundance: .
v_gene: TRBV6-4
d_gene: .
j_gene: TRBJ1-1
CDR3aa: CASRPNKGWGTEAFF
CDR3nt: TGTGCCAGCAGACCGAACAAGGGGTGGGGCACTGAAGCTTTCTTT

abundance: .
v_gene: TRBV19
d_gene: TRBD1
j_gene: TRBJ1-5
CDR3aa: CASSIGDSLSNQPQHF
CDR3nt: TGTGCCAGTAGTATTGGGGACAGTCTTAGCAATCAGCCCCAGCATTTT

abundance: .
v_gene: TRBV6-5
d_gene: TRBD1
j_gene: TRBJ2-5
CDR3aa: CASSYSGQGQETQYF
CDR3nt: TGTGCCAGCAGTTACTCGGGACAGGGACAAGAGACCCAGTACTTC

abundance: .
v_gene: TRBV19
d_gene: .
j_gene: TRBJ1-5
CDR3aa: CASSIRGDQPQHF
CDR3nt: TGTGCCAGTAGTATACGGGGGGATCAGCCCCAGCATTTT

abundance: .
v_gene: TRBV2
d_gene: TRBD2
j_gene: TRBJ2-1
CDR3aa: CASRQTSGGYNEQFF
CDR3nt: TGTGCCAGCAGGCAGACTAGCGGGGGATACAATGAGCAGTTCTTC

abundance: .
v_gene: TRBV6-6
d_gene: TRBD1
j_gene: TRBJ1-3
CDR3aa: CASSFDRGGGNTIYF
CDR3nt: TGTGCCAGCAGTTTTGACAGGGGAGGTGGAAACACCATATATTTT

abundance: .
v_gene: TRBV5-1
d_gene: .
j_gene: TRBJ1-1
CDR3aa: CASTGSGAEAFF
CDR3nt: TGCGCCAGCACCGGGTCCGGGGCTGAAGCTTTCTTT

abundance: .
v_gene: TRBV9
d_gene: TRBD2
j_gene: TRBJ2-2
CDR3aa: CASSPWAGANTGELFF
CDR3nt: TGTGCCAGCAGCCCTTGGGCGGGGGCGAACACCGGGGAGCTGTTTTTT

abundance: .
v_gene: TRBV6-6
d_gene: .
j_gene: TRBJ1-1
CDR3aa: CASGTTGNTEAFF
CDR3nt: TGTGCCAGCGGGACTACAGGGAACACTGAAGCTTTCTTT